This T cell receptor (beta chain) came from a study of identical twins. Study conclusions and caveats: The presence of invariant MAIT and iNKT cells could partly confound analyses of zero-insertion sequences. While abundant cord blood beta clonotypes carried fewer insertions, memory repertoires showed no such pattern.

As concerns this clonotype: Its antigen is currently unknown.

MiXCR, run by TCRdb on the 5' RACE reads, gives a single entry per CDR3 protein. The data hold around 530,000 distinct CDR3 sequences, with roughly 15% observed a single time. The germline gives CDR1 SNHLY, CDR2 FYNNEI. V was shortened by 4 bases and J by 4 bases, with 6 bases between the two germline ends. The CDR3 sequence is 12 residues long. These data also formed part of another study, on yellow fever vaccine responses in identical twins.

The chain combines TRBV2 with TRBJ2-3; no reliable D call. Sequencing was performed on CD4+ T cells sorted from blood. The sequence was collected from a woman under 30 in good health. The CDR3 region has the DNA TGTGCCAGCAGTGGGTCCCCAGATACGCAGTATTTT. Translation gives CASSGSPDTQYF.